These 30 T cell receptor beta chains were sequenced from one sample in a study of response to subunit inactivated influenza vaccine. TCRdb reanalysed the RT-PCR reads using MiXCR and keeps one entry per CDR3 protein. This table has 860,000 or so distinct CDR3 sequences, around 20% appearing once. The source was PBMCs from blood, collected about 5 days after vaccination. These TCRs come from a man aged 50 to 59 who received an inactivated influenza vaccine.

The CDR3 protein is CASTSLGASYNEQFF. The CDR3 DNA reads TGTGCCAGCACCTCACTGGGGGCAAGTTACAATGAGCAGTTCTTC. The chain couples TRBV6-2 or TRBV6-3 to TRBJ2-1, with TRBD1 as a possible D gene (6 bases). Germline V gives CDR1 MNHEY, CDR2 SVGEGT. The CDR3 loop spans 15 amino acids. V lost 7 bases and J 4 bases, leaving 17 bases between the germline ends.

This chain connects TRBV20-1 to TRBJ1-5; weak D call: TRBD1 (5 bases). Between the trimmed V and J ends, which lost 5 bases and 7 bases, there was a span of 12 bases. CDR3 length: 12 residues. CDR1 and CDR2 from the germline V gene are DFQATT and SNEGSKA (reference sequence). DNA of the CDR3: TGCAGTGCTTTCCAGGGAGGACAGCCCCAGCATTTT. Its protein is CSAFQGGQPQHF.

This clonotype was seen a few times. The chain recombines TRBV18 with TRBJ2-1; 7 nucleotides agree with TRBD1. CDR3 size: 12 residues. Germline V gene data show CDR1 as KGHSH and CDR2 as LQKENI. J lost 13 bases, V lost 6 bases, and 9 bases had no gene match. The CDR3 reads CASSPTGLEQFF. CDR3 in DNA: TGTGCCAGCTCGCCGACAGGGTTGGAACAGTTCTTC.

This clonotype was counted only a few times. The gene calls are TRBV20-1 and TRBJ2-3, with 9 bases lining up with TRBD2. The junction had 3 bases not matched to a gene; V was cut back by 6 bases and J by 2 bases. CDR1 is DFQATT, CDR2 SNEGSKA, per germline (reference sequence). The CDR3 sequence is 13 residues long. The DNA of the CDR3 is TGCAGTGCGGCGGGAGGGATCACAGATACGCAGTATTTT. Translation gives CSAAGGITDTQYF.

A remark on this clonotype: A much larger clone lies a single base off, so this may be a read error. The genes are TRBV5-6 and TRBJ2-1, with D possibly TRBD2 on 5 matching bases. This CDR3 contains 12 residues. The germline V gene has CDR1 SGHDT and CDR2 YYEEEE. The CDR3 bases are TGTGCCAGCAGCTTGGTCCGGACTGAGCAGCTCTTC. This gives the protein CASSLVRTEQLF.

This chain connects TRBV6-2 or TRBV6-3 to TRBJ2-7, with 9 bases lining up with TRBD2. V was pared by 6 bases and J by 4 bases, with 13 bases of the junction left unmatched. In germline, CDR1 is MNHEY, CDR2 SVGEGT. The CDR3 has 16 amino acids. CDR3 sequence (DNA): TGTGCCAGCAGCCGGAGCCTCAGCGGGAGGATTTACGAGCAGTACTTC. It encodes CASSRSLSGRIYEQYF.

There are a few counts of this clonotype. The chain joins TRBV28 to TRBJ2-3; D gene uncertain. The CDR3 consists of 16 residues. The V end was cut by 1 base, the J end by 3 bases, with 14 bases between. The germline V gene encodes CDR1 MDHEN and CDR2 SYDVKM. The CDR3 spells CASSLLGPGRTDTQYF. The DNA for the CDR3 is TGTGCCAGCAGTTTATTAGGGCCCGGTCGGACAGATACGCAGTATTTT.

The J gene is TRBJ2-7, the V gene TRBV27, with 7 bases matching TRBD2. Germline V CDR1 and CDR2: MNHEY, SMNVEV (reference sequence). J lost 6 bases, V lost 8 bases, and 10 bases had no gene match. The CDR3 sequence is 13 residues long. CDR3 nucleotides: TGTGCCAGCGGCCTCTCTGGCGGGAGCGAGCAGTACTTC. The encoded protein is CASGLSGGSEQYF.

This clonotype has a handful of counts. The chain is built from TRBV12-3 or TRBV12-4 and TRBJ1-2, with TRBD1 as a possible D gene (5 bases). This CDR3 has 14 residues. Trimming removed 6 bases from V and 0 bases from J, with 11 bases in between. CDR3 DNA: TGTGCCAGCAGCCGGGACGGATCTAACTATGGCTACACCTTC. This sequence encodes CASSRDGSNYGYTF.

This sequence joins TRBV20-1 and TRBJ1-4; weak D call: TRBD1 (5 bases). Germline assignment: CDR1 DFQATT and CDR2 SNEGSKA (reference sequence). The CDR3 has 13 amino acids. V gave up 5 bases and J gave up 5 bases, with 12 bases separating them. The chain's CDR3 is CSAPGTGNEKLFF. DNA of the CDR3: TGCAGTGCTCCAGGGACCGGCAATGAAAAACTGTTTTTT.

This clonotype occurred a few times. CDR3: CASSQDKESSTYNEQFF. For the CDR3, the DNA is TGCGCCAGCAGCCAAGATAAGGAGAGTTCGACCTACAATGAGCAGTTCTTC. This chain uses TRBV4-3 with TRBJ2-1; D gene uncertain. CDR3 size: 17 residues. CDR1 is LGHNA and CDR2 is YSLEER in the germline V gene. V dropped 0 bases and J dropped 2 bases, with 14 bases sitting between them.

V gene TRBV20-1 combines with J gene TRBJ1-1; no definite D call. The CDR3 extends over 11 amino acids. Germline lookup yields CDR1 DFQATT and CDR2 SNEGSKA (reference sequence). V lost 6 bases, J lost 1 base, and 6 bases lay in between. The CDR3 nucleotides read TGCAGTGCCCAGGCGAACACTGAAGCTTTCTTT. It is translated as CSAQANTEAFF.

Here the CDR3 reads CASSSRDLGNEQFF. The CDR3 coding sequence is TGTGCCAGCAGCTCCCGGGACTTGGGCAATGAGCAGTTCTTC. The chain has TRBV7-8 and TRBJ2-1; perhaps TRBD2 as D (6 bases). The germline V gene encodes CDR1 SGHVS and CDR2 FQNEAQ. The CDR3 consists of 14 residues. V lost 4 bases and J 6 bases, leaving 13 bases between the germline ends.

This clonotype showed up many times. The chain links TRBV12-3 or TRBV12-4 to TRBJ1-5; D remains unclear. The V and J ends lost 5 bases and 3 bases respectively, with 8 bases between them. This CDR3 has 13 amino acids. CDR3 nucleotide sequence: TGTGCCAGCAGTCGTGAGTTCAATCAGCCCCAGCATTTT. It yields the protein CASSREFNQPQHF.

A note on this clonotype: A clone one base away is much larger, so this may be a read error. The chain employs TRBV20-1 and TRBJ2-1; possibly TRBD2 for D (5 bases). The CDR3 totals 13 residues. Germline CDR1 and CDR2: DFQATT and SNEGSKA (reference sequence). CDR3 region: CSSRLADYIEQFF. CDR3 in DNA: TGCAGTTCTAGATTAGCTGACTATATTGAGCAGTTCTTC.

J is TRBJ2-7 and V is TRBV7-6; 10 nucleotides align to TRBD2. This CDR3 comprises 16 residues. Germline assignment: CDR1 SGHVS and CDR2 FNYEAQ. V was clipped by 1 base and J by 6 bases; unmatched bases: 9. The CDR3 DNA is TGTGCCAGCAGCTTAGGTCCGGCTAGCGGGAGAGGCGAGCAGTACTTC. Protein sequence: CASSLGPASGRGEQYF.

This sequence joins TRBV20-1 and TRBJ2-5, with D uncertain. Trimming took 6 bases from V and 4 from J, leaving 15 bases between them. This CDR3 region has 13 residues. Germline V gene data show CDR1 as DFQATT and CDR2 as SNEGSKA (reference sequence). CDR3 sequence: CSATLDTGETQYF. The CDR3, as DNA: TGCAGTGCAACCCTAGACACCGGAGAGACCCAGTACTTC.

Worth noting for this clonotype: The junction departs from germline at one end; a sequencing error may be responsible. The CDR3 DNA follows: TGTGCCAGAAGTTTATTCGATGCATTGGAGACCCAGTACTTC. Protein sequence: CARSLFDALETQYF. The genes are TRBV12-3 or TRBV12-4 and TRBJ2-5, with D hard to call. The CDR3 has 14 residues.

The chain links TRBV6-1 to TRBJ1-5, with a possible D match to TRBD1 (6 bases). Germline values: CDR1 MNHNS, CDR2 SASEGT. The ends were cut back, 6 bases at V and 0 bases at J, with 15 bases in the middle. This CDR3 is 16 amino acids long. This CDR3 is CASRTLGGGSNQPQHF. CDR3 DNA: TGTGCCAGCAGGACACTGGGAGGGGGTAGCAATCAGCCCCAGCATTTT.

In the case of this clonotype: At one boundary the junction diverges from the germline segment, which might be a read error. This chain connects TRBV6-5 to TRBJ1-1; 8 nucleotides agree with TRBD1. The CDR3 consists of 13 residues. CDR1 MNHEY and CDR2 SVGAGI come from the germline V gene. The CDR3 here is CASIRQGLGEAFF. DNA for the CDR3: TGTGCCAGCATTAGACAGGGGTTGGGTGAAGCCTTCTTT.

V and J are TRBV4-1 and TRBJ2-3; 8 bases align to TRBD2. The CDR3 is 17 residues long. In germline, CDR1 is MGHRA, CDR2 YSYEKL. V was clipped by 3 bases and J by 4 bases; unmatched bases: 12. The DNA of the CDR3 is TGCGCCAGCAGCCAGTCGCGGGGCGGGGGGCTCGCAGATACGCAGTATTTT. Protein sequence: CASSQSRGGGLADTQYF.

This chain links TRBV15 with TRBJ2-3, with TRBD2 identical over 7 bases. The V segment lost 5 bases and the J segment 0 bases; nucleotides outside the gene matches: 8. Germline CDR1 LNHNV, CDR2 YYDKDF (reference sequence). This CDR3 comprises 16 residues. This chain's CDR3 is CATSRRAGFSTDTQYF. The CDR3 DNA is TGTGCCACCAGCCGACGAGCGGGGTTTAGCACAGATACGCAGTATTTT.

This chain connects TRBV7-2 to TRBJ2-7; 8 bases are shared with TRBD1. The CDR3 has 16 residues. The germline V gene encodes CDR1 SGHTA and CDR2 FQGNSA. V gave up 5 bases and J gave up 4 bases; unmatched junction bases: 13. CDR3 DNA sequence: TGTGCCAGCAGCCCGAGAGGCCAGGGGGCGTCGTACGAGCAGTACTTC. Translation gives CASSPRGQGASYEQYF. The variable domain in full, with the rest retrieved from reference TRBV7-2 and TRBJ2-7, is GAGVSQSPSNKVTEKGKDVELRCDPISGHTALYWYRQSLGQGLEFLIYFQGNSAPDKSGLPSDRFSAERTGGSVSTLTIQRTQQEDSAVYLCASSPRGQGASYEQYFGPGTRLTVT.

The chain links TRBV28 to TRBJ1-6; D possibly corresponds to TRBD1 (6 bases). Germline CDR1 reads MDHEN; CDR2 reads SYDVKM. Between the trimmed V and J ends, which lost 6 bases and 6 bases, there was a span of 21 bases. The CDR3 sequence is 17 residues long. The CDR3 coding sequence is TGTGCCAGCAGCGACAGGCTATCGGGGCTCGCTAATTCACCCCTCCACTTT. Residues: CASSDRLSGLANSPLHF.

This clonotype was picked up many times. The chain is built from TRBV20-1 and TRBJ2-5; the D is unclear. The CDR3 is 12 residues long. Germline CDR1 is DFQATT and CDR2 is SNEGSKA (reference sequence). Trimming pared 3 bases from V and 3 bases from J, leaving 8 bases between. CDR3 coding DNA: TGCAGTGCTAGTGGAATGGAAGAGACCCAGTACTTC. Protein sequence: CSASGMEETQYF.

The chain has TRBV7-2 and TRBJ2-7; 11 bases map to TRBD1. CDR1 is SGHTA, CDR2 FQGNSA, per germline. This CDR3 is 16 amino acids long. The junction had 6 bases not matched to a gene; V was cut back by 2 bases and J by 3 bases. The CDR3 protein is CASSLQGTGGLYEQYF. The CDR3 DNA reads as TGTGCCAGCAGCTTACAAGGGACAGGGGGTCTCTACGAGCAGTACTTC.

In DNA form, the CDR3 reads TGCGCCAGCAGCGTTGACAGTTTCTACGAGCAGTACTTC. Translating it yields CASSVDSFYEQYF. V usage is TRBV5-1 and J usage is TRBJ2-7, with D perhaps matching TRBD1 (5 bases). Germline V lookup: CDR1 SGHRS, CDR2 YFSETQ. The CDR3 length is 13 residues. V gave up 4 bases and J gave up 3 bases, with 11 bases separating them.

The sample holds many counts of this clonotype. The V gene is TRBV20-1, the J gene TRBJ2-1; 8 positions agree with TRBD2. CDR3 length equals 14 residues. CDR1 is DFQATT and CDR2 is SNEGSKA in the germline V gene (reference sequence). V lost 7 bases, J lost 7 bases, and 12 bases stayed unmatched. The CDR3 is CSGRAREVLNEQFF. CDR3 bases: TGCAGTGGACGGGCGCGGGAGGTTCTGAATGAGCAGTTCTTC.

The V and J genes are TRBV2 and TRBJ2-7; 9 bases map to TRBD2. The ends lost 6 bases at V and 4 bases at J; junction bases unmatched: 10. Germline-derived CDR1 and CDR2 are SNHLY and FYNNEI. CDR3 size: 15 residues. The CDR3 DNA follows: TGTGCCAGCAGACGCACCAGCGGGAGGAGGTACGAGCAGTACTTC. Protein product: CASRRTSGRRYEQYF. Using reference TRBV2 and TRBJ2-7 for the parts outside the CDR3, the full variable domain is EPEVTQTPSHQVTQMGQEVILRCVPISNHLYFYWYRQILGQKVEFLVSFYNNEISEKSEIFDDQFSVERPDGSNFTLKIRSTKLEDSAMYFCASRRTSGRRYEQYFGPGTRLTVT.

The chain employs TRBV20-1 and TRBJ2-2; D not certain. Per germline, CDR1 DFQATT and CDR2 SNEGSKA (reference sequence). The CDR3 loop spans 13 amino acids. Trimming stripped 2 bases from V and 2 bases from J, with 6 bases between. Here the CDR3 DNA reads TGCAGTGCTAGACTACTCAACACCGGGGAGCTGTTTTTT. Its translation is CSARLLNTGELFF.